What follows describes a single TCR beta chain. This sample was included in a study of blood T cell repertoires in COVID-19. Source study methods: It was from reference gene primer amplification that nucleated cell counts were estimated. Libraries were prepared by immunoSEQ multiplex PCR; TCRdb keeps only in-frame clonotypes and omits some of them. V, J and clone size derive from that table, while D and trimming were established from the DNA sequence. The sample records tens of thousands of clones, just under 80% being singletons. The CDR3 spans 13 residues. V lost 9 bases and J lost 0, with 11 bases in between. CDR1 is MNHEY and CDR2 is SVGAGI in the germline V gene.

This receptor was obtained from an older woman with acute or convalescent COVID-19. The sequenced sample was peripheral blood. The chain is built from TRBV6-5 and TRBJ1-1; TRBD1 might be the D (6 bases). CDR3 DNA sequence: TGTGCCAGTACCTACAGGGTGAACACTGAAGCTTTCTTT. It translates to CASTYRVNTEAFF.